This T cell receptor (beta chain) was documented in a study of technical replicates of blood from a handful of donors. Assay: immunoSEQ multiplex PCR; the TCRdb copy retains only in-frame clones and omits some. Here the sample spans approximately 99,000 clones, approximately 96% being singletons. The receptor was isolated from a human donor in good health. The sequencing sample was made of T cells isolated from PBMCs.

The DNA of the CDR3 is TGTGCCAGCAGCCCGACAGGGGGCCGGAACTATGGCTACACCTTC. Translated: CASSPTGGRNYGYTF. The chain has TRBV5-4 and TRBJ1-2, with 10 bases aligning to TRBD1. Germline-derived CDR1 and CDR2 are SGHNT and YYREEE (reference sequence). This CDR3 region has 15 residues. Trimming at V came to 4 bases and at J to 2 bases, leaving 5 bases not matched to a gene.